This is a list of T cell receptor beta chains from one sample in a study of T cells in localized non-small cell lung cancer. Here immunoSEQ multiplex PCR was the method, and the copy in TCRdb shows in-frame clones only, minus some. The table has 53,000 or so clones, around 80% seen once. Sequencing was performed on peripheral blood mononuclear cells, taken before any cancer treatment. These receptors were taken from a man between 40 and 70 years old with stage III lung adenocarcinoma. Both conserved end residues are part of each CDR3. The D gene is left open where the match is weak. Size is omitted from some rows. Given values are once, few, many or a class for expanded clones.

j_call: TRBJ2-3
clone_size: -
cdr3_length: 18
v_call: TRBV4-3
d_call: TRBD2
cdr3_nt: TGCGCCAGCAGCCAAGATCCTCTAGCGGGGGAGTCCACAGATACGCAGTATTTT
cdr3_aa: CASSQDPLAGESTDTQYF

j_call: TRBJ2-2
clone_size: -
cdr3_length: 16
v_call: TRBV7-9
d_call: -
cdr3_nt: TGTGCCAGCAGCTTAGAACTACTAGCAGTCACCGGGGAGCTGTTTTTT
cdr3_aa: CASSLELLAVTGELFF

j_call: TRBJ2-3
clone_size: -
cdr3_length: 14
v_call: TRBV16
d_call: TRBD2
cdr3_nt: TGTGCCAGCAGCCAATCGCTAGCGGGAGATACGCAGTATTTT
cdr3_aa: CASSQSLAGDTQYF

j_call: TRBJ2-1
clone_size: -
cdr3_length: 14
v_call: TRBV5-1
d_call: -
cdr3_nt: TGCGCCAGCAGCTCCGGATCCTCCTACAATGAGCAGTTCTTC
cdr3_aa: CASSSGSSYNEQFF

j_call: TRBJ1-2
clone_size: -
cdr3_length: 18
v_call: TRBV7-7
d_call: -
cdr3_nt: TGTGCCAGCAGCTTTATCCCCTCCGTCCGGGAGCTTGTGAATGGCTACACCTTC
cdr3_aa: CASSFIPSVRELVNGYTF

j_call: TRBJ1-1
clone_size: -
cdr3_length: 13
v_call: TRBV2
d_call: -
cdr3_nt: TGTGCCAGCAAAATGGAAGAGAACACTGAAGCTTTCTTT
cdr3_aa: CASKMEENTEAFF

j_call: TRBJ1-4
clone_size: -
cdr3_length: 14
v_call: TRBV15
d_call: -
cdr3_nt: TGTGCCACCAGCAGAGATAACAGGAATGAAAAACTGTTTTTT
cdr3_aa: CATSRDNRNEKLFF

j_call: TRBJ1-1
clone_size: -
cdr3_length: 12
v_call: TRBV4-2
d_call: TRBD1
cdr3_nt: TGTGCCAGCAGCCGGGGACAGGGTGAAGCTTTCTTT
cdr3_aa: CASSRGQGEAFF

j_call: TRBJ2-7
clone_size: -
cdr3_length: 14
v_call: TRBV5-4
d_call: -
cdr3_nt: TGTGCCAGCAGCACCTCCGGCGTCCCCTACGAGCAGTACTTC
cdr3_aa: CASSTSGVPYEQYF

j_call: TRBJ1-4
clone_size: -
cdr3_length: 18
v_call: TRBV5-1
d_call: -
cdr3_nt: TGCGCCAGCAGCCCGCTCGGCGGGGCCCGAGGGGGAAATGAAAAACTGTTTTTT
cdr3_aa: CASSPLGGARGGNEKLFF

j_call: TRBJ2-3
clone_size: -
cdr3_length: 13
v_call: TRBV7-9
d_call: -
cdr3_nt: TGTGCCAGCAGCGAGGTTGGGACAGATACGCAGTATTTT
cdr3_aa: CASSEVGTDTQYF

j_call: TRBJ1-2
clone_size: once
cdr3_length: 13
v_call: TRBV29-1
d_call: TRBD1
cdr3_nt: TGCAGCGTTGCAAGGACAGGCAACTATGGCTACACCTTC
cdr3_aa: CSVARTGNYGYTF

j_call: TRBJ2-5
clone_size: -
cdr3_length: 13
v_call: TRBV25-1
d_call: -
cdr3_nt: TGTGCCAGCAGTGAATTATTAGAAGAGACCCAGTACTTC
cdr3_aa: CASSELLEETQYF

j_call: TRBJ1-5
clone_size: -
cdr3_length: 14
v_call: TRBV29-1
d_call: -
cdr3_nt: TGCAGCGTTTCCGGGGGGGATCCCTCGGAGCCCCAGCATTTT
cdr3_aa: CSVSGGDPSEPQHF

j_call: TRBJ2-7
clone_size: -
cdr3_length: 14
v_call: TRBV11-3
d_call: -
cdr3_nt: TGTGCCAGCAGCCCCGACTTGCTCTCCTACGAGCAGTACTTC
cdr3_aa: CASSPDLLSYEQYF

j_call: TRBJ2-7
clone_size: -
cdr3_length: 13
v_call: TRBV19
d_call: -
cdr3_nt: TGTGCCAGTAGTATACAGGGCCCCTACGAGCAGTACTTC
cdr3_aa: CASSIQGPYEQYF